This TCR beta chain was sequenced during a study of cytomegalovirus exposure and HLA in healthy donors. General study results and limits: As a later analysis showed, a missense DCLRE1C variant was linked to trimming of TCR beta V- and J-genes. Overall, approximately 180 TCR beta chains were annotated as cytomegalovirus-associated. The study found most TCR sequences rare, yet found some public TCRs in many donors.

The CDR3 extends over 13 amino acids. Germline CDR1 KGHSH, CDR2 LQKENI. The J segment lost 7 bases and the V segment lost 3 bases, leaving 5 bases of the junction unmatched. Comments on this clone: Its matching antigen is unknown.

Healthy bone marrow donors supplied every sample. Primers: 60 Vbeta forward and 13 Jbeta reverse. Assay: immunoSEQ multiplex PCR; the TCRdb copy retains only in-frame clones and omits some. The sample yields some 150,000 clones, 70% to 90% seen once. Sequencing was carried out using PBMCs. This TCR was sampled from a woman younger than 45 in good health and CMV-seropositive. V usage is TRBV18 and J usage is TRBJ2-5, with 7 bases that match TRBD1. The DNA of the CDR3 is TGTGCCAGCTCACCTGGGACAGACGGGACCCAGTACTTC. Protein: CASSPGTDGTQYF.